The 22 T cell receptor beta chains below were found in one sample sequenced in a study of OX40 agonist ivuxolimab in advanced cancers. Sequencing was performed with immunoSEQ multiplex PCR; in TCRdb, only in-frame clones are kept and a portion is missing. The sample carries 20,000 to 25,000 clones, roughly 84% recorded once. Material: CD4+ or CD8+ T cells sorted from blood, obtained in a trial of the OX40 agonist ivuxolimab. These receptor sequences come from an adult with an advanced solid tumor such as melanoma, head and neck, liver or kidney cancer.

V is TRBV6-4 and J is TRBJ2-1; 14 bases align to TRBD2. The germline V gene encodes CDR1 MRHNA and CDR2 SNTAGT. The CDR3 sequence is 16 residues long. Trimming at V came to 7 bases and at J to 2 bases, leaving 4 bases not matched to a gene. The CDR3 DNA follows: TGTGCCAGCATTGGGACTAGCGGGAGCACCTACAATGAGCAGTTCTTC. It is translated as CASIGTSGSTYNEQFF.

In regard to this clone: It is likely a read error: a sequence one base away is far more abundant. The rearrangement joins TRBV9 to TRBJ2-5; 7 bases line up with TRBD1. The germline CDR1 and CDR2 sequences are SGDLS and YYNGEE. This CDR3 spans 14 amino acids. The CDR3 DNA reads TGTGTCAGCAGCGTGGCATACAGGGGCGCTAAACAGTACTTC. Translated, it gives CVSSVAYRGAKQYF. The variable domain in full, completed from reference TRBV9 and TRBJ2-5, reads DSGVTQTPKHLITATGQRVTLRCSPRSGDLSVYWYQQSLDQGLQFLIQYYNGEERAKGNILERFSAQQFPDLHSELNLSSLELGDSALYFCVSSVAYRGAKQYFGPGTRLLVL.

The chain employs TRBV28 and TRBJ2-7; tentative D call: TRBD2 (6 bases). The CDR3 sequence is 14 residues long. CDR1 and CDR2 from the germline V gene are MDHEN and SYDVKM. The V end lost 6 bases, the J end lost 0 bases, and 12 bases lay between the germline ends. This CDR3 is CASRGTGVSYEQYF. The CDR3 nucleotides are TGTGCCAGCAGGGGAACGGGGGTCTCCTACGAGCAGTACTTC. Complete variable domain (other parts from reference TRBV28 and TRBJ2-7): DVKVTQSSRYLVKRTGEKVFLECVQDMDHENMFWYRQDPGLGLRLIYFSYDVKMKEKGDIPEGYSVSREKKERFSLILESASTNQTSMYLCASRGTGVSYEQYFGPGTRLTVT.

The rearrangement joins TRBV7-9 to TRBJ2-7, with D unresolved. The V gene's germline CDR1 is SEHNR and CDR2 FQNEAQ (reference sequence). Trimming removed 5 bases from V and 1 base from J, with 12 bases in between. The CDR3 is 14 residues long. The CDR3 loop is CASSPDQLSYEQYF. CDR3 bases: TGTGCCAGCAGCCCAGATCAGCTTTCCTACGAGCAGTACTTC. The whole variable domain, filled in from reference TRBV7-9 and TRBJ2-7, reads DTGVSQNPRHKITKRGQNVTFRCDPISEHNRLYWYRQTLGQGPEFLTYFQNEAQLEKSRLLSDRFSAERPKGSFSTLEIQRTEQGDSAMYLCASSPDQLSYEQYFGPGTRLTVT.

As DNA, the CDR3 is TGTGCCAGCAGTTTATCGTCTTGGGGTAAAGCGGGGCAGTATTTT. It specifies CASSLSSWGKAGQYF. This chain uses TRBV28 with TRBJ2-3; the D gene is possibly TRBD2 (6 bases). V was clipped by 1 base and J by 11 bases, with 19 bases between them. The CDR3 covers 15 residues. From germline, CDR1 is MDHEN and CDR2 SYDVKM.

V usage is TRBV19 and J usage is TRBJ2-5; D ambiguous. The germline CDR1 and CDR2 sequences are LNHDA and SQIVND (reference sequence). There are 17 residues in the CDR3. The V end lost 2 bases, the J end lost 1 base, and 17 bases lay between the germline ends. The CDR3 nucleotides read TGTGCCAGTAGTATACGACCCTGGCTGGGAAGCCAAGAGACCCAGTACTTC. Translating gives CASSIRPWLGSQETQYF.

The chain is built from TRBV13 and TRBJ2-1; TRBD2 might be the D (5 bases). The CDR3 runs to 15 residues. The germline V gene has CDR1 PRHDT and CDR2 FYEKMQ (reference sequence). V dropped 5 bases and J dropped 2 bases, with 13 bases sitting between them. The DNA for the CDR3 is TGTGCCAGCAGCCCTAGGGCGGAGGCCTACAATGAGCAGTTCTTC. As protein: CASSPRAEAYNEQFF.

The rearrangement uses TRBV25-1 and TRBJ2-5, with 9 bases matching TRBD2. The J call is in doubt because the DNA end fits TRBJ2-7 better. Germline lookup yields CDR1 MGHDK and CDR2 SYGVNS. The CDR3 totals 15 residues. The CDR3 is CASSEPAGGPYEQYF. The CDR3, as DNA: TGTGCCAGCAGTGAACCGGCGGGAGGGCCCTACGAGCAGTACTTC.

This chain links TRBV6-1 with TRBJ1-3, with D unclear. The germline V and J ends were trimmed by 3 bases and 0 bases, with 9 bases remaining between them. In germline, CDR1 is MNHNS, CDR2 SASEGT. The CDR3 consists of 15 residues. The CDR3 DNA sequence: TGTGCCAGCAGTGACGGACGGATCTCTGGAAACACCATATATTTT. Amino acid sequence: CASSDGRISGNTIYF.

The sample holds one count of this clone. The genes are TRBV9 and TRBJ2-2; D possibly corresponds to TRBD2 (6 bases). This CDR3 has 16 amino acids. Trimming shortened V by 2 bases and J by 4 bases, and 15 bases separated the two germline ends. Germline loops: CDR1 SGDLS, CDR2 YYNGEE. The CDR3 protein is CASSVGPGRGTGELFF. CDR3 DNA: TGTGCCAGCAGCGTGGGGCCGGGGCGGGGCACCGGGGAGCTGTTTTTT.

The chain links TRBV5-6 to TRBJ2-1; a weak D match, TRBD1 (5 bases). This CDR3 contains 15 residues. The germline gives CDR1 SGHDT, CDR2 YYEEEE. V was trimmed by 0 bases and J by 0 bases, leaving 7 bases between them. CDR3 nucleotide sequence: TGTGCCAGCAGCTTGGACAGGAGCTCCTACAATGAGCAGTTCTTC. It is translated as CASSLDRSSYNEQFF.

This chain uses TRBV2 with TRBJ1-2; D call uncertain. The CDR3 is 10 amino acids. V gave up 8 bases and J gave up 4 bases, with 5 bases separating them. CDR1 is SNHLY, CDR2 FYNNEI, per germline. The CDR3 coding sequence is TGTGCCAGCGGTACCTATGGCTACACCTTC. This gives the protein CASGTYGYTF.

V usage is TRBV7-9 and J usage is TRBJ1-2; D is ambiguous. V lost 1 base and J 1 base, leaving 10 bases between the germline ends. The CDR3 loop spans 15 amino acids. The germline CDR1 and CDR2 sequences are SEHNR and FQNEAQ (reference sequence). The CDR3 bases are TGTGCCAGCAGCTTAGGTTCGGCCGGTAACTATGGCTACACCTTC. This translates into CASSLGSAGNYGYTF.

This clone is a singleton in its sample. The chain uses TRBV6-1 and TRBJ2-7; TRBD1 matches 8 bases. This CDR3 has 14 residues. V was clipped by 10 bases and J by 4 bases; unmatched bases: 12. CDR1 MNHNS and CDR2 SASEGT come from the germline V gene. The CDR3: CAISRGTGGYEQYF. CDR3 nucleotide sequence: TGTGCCATTTCCAGGGGGACAGGCGGGTACGAGCAGTACTTC.

This clone was detected only once. The rearrangement joins TRBV29-1 to TRBJ2-5; D could derive from TRBD1 or TRBD2 (6 bases each). The CDR3 runs to 13 residues. CDR1 SQVTM and CDR2 ANQGSEA come from the germline V gene. Trimming shortened V by 1 base and J by 5 bases, and 11 bases separated the two germline ends. The CDR3 bases are TGCAGCGTTGAAGGGGGGGCCGGTGAGACCCAGTACTTC. Translated: CSVEGGAGETQYF.

This clone has a single count. V is TRBV14 and J is TRBJ2-7, with D perhaps matching TRBD1 (6 bases). Per the germline V gene, CDR1 is SGHDN and CDR2 is FVKESK. The CDR3 totals 14 residues. V dropped 2 bases and J dropped 0 bases, with 8 bases sitting between them. The CDR3 DNA reads as TGTGCCAGCAGCCAACCAGGGGTCTCCTACGAGCAGTACTTC. It encodes CASSQPGVSYEQYF.

The rearrangement joins TRBV25-1 to TRBJ2-1; D call uncertain. The germline gives CDR1 MGHDK, CDR2 SYGVNS. The CDR3 sequence is 12 residues long. V lost 3 bases to trimming and J lost 7 bases, with 7 bases between them. CDR3 in amino acids: CASSDFVNEQFF. CDR3 coding DNA: TGTGCCAGCAGTGATTTTGTGAATGAGCAGTTCTTC.

The chain uses TRBV9 and TRBJ2-3; TRBD2 agrees at 9 bases. CDR1 is SGDLS, CDR2 YYNGEE, per germline. CDR3 length equals 15 residues. Unmatched junction bases numbered 9, after V lost 4 bases and J lost 6 bases. This CDR3 is CASSPSGNGLDTQYF. The DNA for the CDR3 is TGTGCCAGCAGCCCTAGCGGGAACGGATTGGATACGCAGTATTTT.

This clone turned up a few times. The chain recombines TRBV6-4 with TRBJ1-2; 7 bases line up with TRBD1. The CDR3 is made up of 14 amino acids. The J segment lost 6 bases and the V segment lost 0 bases, leaving 4 bases of the junction unmatched. Germline values: CDR1 MRHNA, CDR2 SNTAGT. For the CDR3, the DNA is TGTGCCAGCAGTGACTCTACCGGGACAGATGGCTACACCTTC. This sequence encodes CASSDSTGTDGYTF.

CDR3 bases: TGTGCCAGCAGCTTAACGGGAGGGAGACACAATGAGCAGTTCTTC. It specifies CASSLTGGRHNEQFF. The chain links TRBV7-3 to TRBJ2-1; 7 positions agree with TRBD2. The germline CDR1 and CDR2 sequences are SGHTA and FQGTGA. V lost 0 bases, J lost 5 bases, and 4 bases stayed unmatched. The CDR3 is 15 residues long.

The chain links TRBV5-1 to TRBJ2-2; the match to TRBD1 covers 7 bases. With 4 bases clipped from V and 4 bases from J, the junction kept 13 bases outside the gene matches. The CDR3 runs to 17 residues. In germline, CDR1 is SGHRS, CDR2 YFSETQ. Here the CDR3 reads CASSPGRTGARTGELFF. CDR3 bases: TGCGCCAGCAGCCCGGGTCGTACAGGGGCACGCACCGGGGAGCTGTTTTTT.

The V call is TRBV27, the J call TRBJ2-1, with TRBD2 identical over 8 bases. The trim removed 1 base at V and 7 bases at J, leaving 9 bases unmatched. The germline gives CDR1 MNHEY, CDR2 SMNVEV (reference sequence). This CDR3 has 16 residues. Here the CDR3 DNA reads TGTGCCAGCAGTTTATTCGGGCCTAGCGGGTTGAATGAGCAGTTCTTC. This sequence encodes CASSLFGPSGLNEQFF.